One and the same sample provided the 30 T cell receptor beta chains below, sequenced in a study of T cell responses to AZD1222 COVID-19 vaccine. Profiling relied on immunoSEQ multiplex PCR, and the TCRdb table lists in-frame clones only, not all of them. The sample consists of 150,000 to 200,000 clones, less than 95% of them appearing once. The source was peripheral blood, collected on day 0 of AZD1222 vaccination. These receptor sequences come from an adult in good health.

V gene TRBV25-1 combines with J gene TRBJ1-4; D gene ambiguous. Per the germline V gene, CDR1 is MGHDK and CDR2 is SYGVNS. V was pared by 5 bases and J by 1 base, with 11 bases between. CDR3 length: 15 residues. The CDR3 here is CASSLQRGTNEKLFF. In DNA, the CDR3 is TGTGCCAGCAGTTTACAGAGAGGAACTAATGAAAAACTGTTTTTT.

The CDR3 region has the DNA TGTGCCAGCAGCTTACGGAGCGGGAGGGCCGAGTACTTC. Translating it yields CASSLRSGRAEYF. This chain connects TRBV11-3 to TRBJ2-7; TRBD2 matches at 10 bases. The CDR3 is 13 amino acids. Per the germline V gene, CDR1 is SGHNT and CDR2 is YENEEA. V was pared by 2 bases and J by 11 bases, with 6 bases of the junction left unmatched.

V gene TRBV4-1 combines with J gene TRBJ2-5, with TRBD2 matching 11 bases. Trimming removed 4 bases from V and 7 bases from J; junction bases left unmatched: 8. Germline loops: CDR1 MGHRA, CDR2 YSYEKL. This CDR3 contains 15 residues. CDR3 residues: CASSPEGLAGGTQYF. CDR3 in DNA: TGCGCCAGCAGCCCCGAGGGTCTAGCGGGGGGGACCCAGTACTTC.

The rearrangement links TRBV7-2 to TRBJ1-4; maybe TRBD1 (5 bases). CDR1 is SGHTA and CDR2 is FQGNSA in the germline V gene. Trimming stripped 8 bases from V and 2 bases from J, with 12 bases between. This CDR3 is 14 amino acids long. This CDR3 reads CASRRWGTNEKLFF. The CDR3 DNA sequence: TGTGCCAGCCGACGTTGGGGGACTAATGAAAAACTGTTTTTT.

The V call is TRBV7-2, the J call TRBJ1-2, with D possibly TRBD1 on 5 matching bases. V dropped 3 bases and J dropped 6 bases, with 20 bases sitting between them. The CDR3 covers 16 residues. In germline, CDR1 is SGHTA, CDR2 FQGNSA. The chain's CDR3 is CASSLRTRARLDGYTF. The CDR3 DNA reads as TGTGCCAGCAGCTTGAGGACAAGAGCGAGGTTGGATGGCTACACCTTC.

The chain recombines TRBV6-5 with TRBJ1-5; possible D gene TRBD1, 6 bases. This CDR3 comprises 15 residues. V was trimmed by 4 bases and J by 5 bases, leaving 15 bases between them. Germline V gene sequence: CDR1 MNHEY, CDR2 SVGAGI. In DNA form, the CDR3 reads TGTGCCAGCAGTTCCCACAGGGAAATCCATCAGCCCCAGCATTTT. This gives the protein CASSSHREIHQPQHF.

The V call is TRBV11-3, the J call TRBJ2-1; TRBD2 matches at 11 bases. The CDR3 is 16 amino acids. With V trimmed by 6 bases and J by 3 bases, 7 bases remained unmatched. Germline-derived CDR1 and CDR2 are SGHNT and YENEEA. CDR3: CASRLRTSGFYNEQFF. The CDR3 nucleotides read TGTGCCAGCAGATTGAGGACTAGCGGGTTCTACAATGAGCAGTTCTTC.

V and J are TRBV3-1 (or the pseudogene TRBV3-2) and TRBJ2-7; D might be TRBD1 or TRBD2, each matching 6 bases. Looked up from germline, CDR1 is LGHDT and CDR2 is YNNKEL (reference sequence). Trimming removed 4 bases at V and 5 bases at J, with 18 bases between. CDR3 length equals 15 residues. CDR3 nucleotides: TGTGCCAGCAGCCTTAGAGGGACGGGGGCCGACGAGCAGTACTTC. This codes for CASSLRGTGADEQYF.

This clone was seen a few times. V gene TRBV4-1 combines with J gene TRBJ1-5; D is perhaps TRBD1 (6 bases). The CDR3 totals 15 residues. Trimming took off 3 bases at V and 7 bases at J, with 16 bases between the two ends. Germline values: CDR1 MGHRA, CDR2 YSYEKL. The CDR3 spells CASSQGNRELQPQHF. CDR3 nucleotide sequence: TGCGCCAGCAGCCAGGGAAACAGGGAACTGCAGCCCCAGCATTTT.

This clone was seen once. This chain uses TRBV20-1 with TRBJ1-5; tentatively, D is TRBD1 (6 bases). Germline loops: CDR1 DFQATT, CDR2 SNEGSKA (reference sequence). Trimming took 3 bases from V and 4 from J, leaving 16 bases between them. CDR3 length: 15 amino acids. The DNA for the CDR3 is TGCAGTGCTAGTAGTACAGGGAAGAAAAATCAGCCCCAGCATTTT. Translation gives CSASSTGKKNQPQHF.

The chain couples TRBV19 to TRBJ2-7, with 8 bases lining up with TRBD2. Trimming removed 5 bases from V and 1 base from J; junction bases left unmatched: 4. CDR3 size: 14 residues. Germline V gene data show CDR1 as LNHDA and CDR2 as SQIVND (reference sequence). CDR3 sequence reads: CASSLSGASYEQYF. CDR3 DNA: TGTGCCAGTAGTCTTAGCGGGGCTTCCTACGAGCAGTACTTC.

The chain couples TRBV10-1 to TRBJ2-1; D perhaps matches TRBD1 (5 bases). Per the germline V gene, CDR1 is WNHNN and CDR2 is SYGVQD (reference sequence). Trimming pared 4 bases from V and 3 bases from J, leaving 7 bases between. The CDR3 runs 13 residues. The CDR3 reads CASSGQIYNEQFF. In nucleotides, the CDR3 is TGCGCCAGCAGTGGACAGATCTACAATGAGCAGTTCTTC.

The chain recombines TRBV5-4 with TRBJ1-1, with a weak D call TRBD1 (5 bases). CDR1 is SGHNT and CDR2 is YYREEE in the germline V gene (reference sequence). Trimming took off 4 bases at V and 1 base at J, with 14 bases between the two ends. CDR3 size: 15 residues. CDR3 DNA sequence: TGTGCCAGCAGCAGAACCGGGACGCCGAACACTGAAGCTTTCTTT. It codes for CASSRTGTPNTEAFF.

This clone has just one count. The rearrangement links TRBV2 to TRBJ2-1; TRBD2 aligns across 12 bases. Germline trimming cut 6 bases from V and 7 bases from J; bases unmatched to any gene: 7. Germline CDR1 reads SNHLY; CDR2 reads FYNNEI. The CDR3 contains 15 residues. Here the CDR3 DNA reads TGTGCCAGCAGATGGCTAGCGGGAGGGGAAAATGAGCAGTTCTTC. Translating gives CASRWLAGGENEQFF.

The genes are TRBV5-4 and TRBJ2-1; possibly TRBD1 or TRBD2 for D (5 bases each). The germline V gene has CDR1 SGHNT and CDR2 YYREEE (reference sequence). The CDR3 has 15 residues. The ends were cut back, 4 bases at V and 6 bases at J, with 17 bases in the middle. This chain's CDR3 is CASSPRAKGSNEQFF. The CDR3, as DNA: TGTGCCAGCAGCCCCCGGGCCAAGGGGAGCAATGAGCAGTTCTTC.

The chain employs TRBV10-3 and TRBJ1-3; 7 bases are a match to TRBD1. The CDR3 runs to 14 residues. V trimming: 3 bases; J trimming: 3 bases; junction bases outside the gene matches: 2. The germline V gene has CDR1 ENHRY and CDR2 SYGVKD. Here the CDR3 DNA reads TGTGCCATCAGTGAAACAGGGGTTGGAAACACCATATATTTT. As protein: CAISETGVGNTIYF.

The DNA of the CDR3 is TGCGCCAGCTCCACGGGGGACCAGTTCTACGAGCAGTACTTC. Its translation: CASSTGDQFYEQYF. This chain joins TRBV5-1 and TRBJ2-7, with D possibly matching TRBD2 (6 bases). CDR1 and CDR2 (germline): SGHRS, YFSETQ. CDR3 size: 14 residues. V dropped 7 bases and J dropped 3 bases, with 17 bases sitting between them.

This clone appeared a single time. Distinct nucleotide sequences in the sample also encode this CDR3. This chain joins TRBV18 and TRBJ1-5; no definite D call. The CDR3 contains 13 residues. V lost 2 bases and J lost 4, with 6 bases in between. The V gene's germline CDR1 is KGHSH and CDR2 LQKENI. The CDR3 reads CASSPGLNQPQHF. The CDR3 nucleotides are TGTGCCAGCTCACCAGGGCTGAATCAGCCCCAGCATTTT.

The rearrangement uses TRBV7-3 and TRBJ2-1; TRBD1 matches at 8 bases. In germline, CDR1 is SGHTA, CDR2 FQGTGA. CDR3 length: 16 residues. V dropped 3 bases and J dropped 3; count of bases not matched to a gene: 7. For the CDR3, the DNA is TGTGCCAGCAGCTTGGCCGGGACAGGATTCTACAATGAGCAGTTCTTC. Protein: CASSLAGTGFYNEQFF.

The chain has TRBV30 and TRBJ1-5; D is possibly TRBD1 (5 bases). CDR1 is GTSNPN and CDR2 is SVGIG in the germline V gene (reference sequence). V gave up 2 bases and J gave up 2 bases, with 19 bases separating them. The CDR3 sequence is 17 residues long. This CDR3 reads CAWSPAARVKGNQPQHF. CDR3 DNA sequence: TGTGCCTGGAGTCCAGCCGCCAGGGTAAAAGGCAATCAGCCCCAGCATTTT.

The CDR3 DNA sequence: TGTGCCAGCAGAAACACAGCTAACTCCTATAATTCACCCCTCCACTTT. Its translation is CASRNTANSYNSPLHF. This chain connects TRBV27 to TRBJ1-6; D gene uncertain. This CDR3 has 16 amino acids. V gave up 6 bases and J gave up 0 bases, with 12 bases separating them. Germline assignment: CDR1 MNHEY and CDR2 SMNVEV (reference sequence).

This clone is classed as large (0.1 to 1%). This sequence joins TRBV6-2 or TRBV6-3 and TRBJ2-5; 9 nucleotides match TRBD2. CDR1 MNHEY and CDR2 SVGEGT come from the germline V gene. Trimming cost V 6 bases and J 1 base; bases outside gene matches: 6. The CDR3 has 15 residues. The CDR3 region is CASSPATSGQETQYF. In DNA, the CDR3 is TGTGCCAGCAGCCCTGCGACTAGCGGCCAAGAGACCCAGTACTTC.

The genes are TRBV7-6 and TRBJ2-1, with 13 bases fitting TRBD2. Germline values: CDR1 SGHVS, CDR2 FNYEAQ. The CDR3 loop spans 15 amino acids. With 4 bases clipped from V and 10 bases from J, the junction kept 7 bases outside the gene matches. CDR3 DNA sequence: TGTGCCAGCAGCTATACCGGGACTAGCGGGACGGAGCAGTTCTTC. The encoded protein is CASSYTGTSGTEQFF.

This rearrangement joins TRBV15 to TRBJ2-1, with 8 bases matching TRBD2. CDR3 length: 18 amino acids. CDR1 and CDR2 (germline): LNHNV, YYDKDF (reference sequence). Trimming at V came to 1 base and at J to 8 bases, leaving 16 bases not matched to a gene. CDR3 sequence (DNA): TGTGCCACCAGCAGAGGATCCCTAGCGGGCAATTTCAGGGATGAGCAGTTCTTC. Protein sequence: CATSRGSLAGNFRDEQFF.

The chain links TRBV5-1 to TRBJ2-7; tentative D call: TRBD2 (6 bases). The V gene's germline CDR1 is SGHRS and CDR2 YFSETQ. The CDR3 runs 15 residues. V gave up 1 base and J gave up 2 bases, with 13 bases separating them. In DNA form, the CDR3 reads TGCGCCAGCAGCTTGTTGTCTAGCGAGACCTACGAGCAGTACTTC. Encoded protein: CASSLLSSETYEQYF.

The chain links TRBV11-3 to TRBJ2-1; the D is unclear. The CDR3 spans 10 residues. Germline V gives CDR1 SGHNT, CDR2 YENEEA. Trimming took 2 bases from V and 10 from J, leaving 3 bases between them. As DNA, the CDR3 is TGTGCCAGCAGCTTAAGAGAGCAGTTCTTC. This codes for CASSLREQFF.

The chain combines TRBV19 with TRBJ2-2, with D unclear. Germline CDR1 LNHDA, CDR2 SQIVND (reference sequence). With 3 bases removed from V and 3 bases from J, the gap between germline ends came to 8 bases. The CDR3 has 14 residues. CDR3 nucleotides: TGTGCCAGTAGTATCCCGAGTTACACCGGGGAGCTGTTTTTT. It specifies CASSIPSYTGELFF.

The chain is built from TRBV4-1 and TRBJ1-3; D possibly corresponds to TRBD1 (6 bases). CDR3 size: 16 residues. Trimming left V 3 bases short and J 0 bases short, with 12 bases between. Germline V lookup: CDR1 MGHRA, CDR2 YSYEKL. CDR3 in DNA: TGCGCCAGCAGCCACTCCGGACAGACCTCTGGAAACACCATATATTTT. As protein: CASSHSGQTSGNTIYF.

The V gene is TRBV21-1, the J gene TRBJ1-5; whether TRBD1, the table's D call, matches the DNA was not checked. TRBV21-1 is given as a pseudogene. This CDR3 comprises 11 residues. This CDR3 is CASSKAGQGAF. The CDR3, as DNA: TGTGCCAGCAGCAAAGCGGGGCAGGGGGCTTTT.

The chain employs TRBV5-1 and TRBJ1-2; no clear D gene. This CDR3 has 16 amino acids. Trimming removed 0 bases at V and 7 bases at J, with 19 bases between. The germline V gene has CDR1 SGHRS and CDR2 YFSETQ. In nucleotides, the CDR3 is TGCGCCAGCAGCTTGGCCGCCGTTGGGGAAGATCGTGGCTACACCTTC. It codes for CASSLAAVGEDRGYTF.